The rows below give T cell receptor beta chains drawn from one sample of a study of T cell responses to AZD1222 COVID-19 vaccine. The protocol was immunoSEQ multiplex PCR, while the TCRdb copy is restricted to in-frame clones and leaves out a portion. Of some 150,000 clones in the sample, approximately 90% were seen once. This material consisted of peripheral blood, taken 28 days after the second AZD1222 dose. These receptors all come from an adult who received the AZD1222 COVID-19 vaccine. Each CDR3 is given without its conserved first and last residue.

>TRBJ2-2|TRBV7-9
ASSPTTGGLLNTGELF
>TRBJ1-5|TRBV27
ASSPYTKSNQPQH
>TRBJ2-3|TRBV19
ASSIAGLADTQY
>TRBJ1-4|TRBV12-3/TRBV12-4
ASSLARKLF
>TRBJ1-4|TRBV19
ASSYGIATNEKLF
>TRBJ1-2|TRBV19
ASSTFDRSAYGYT
>TRBJ1-1|TRBV2
ASSEDPNTEAF
>TRBJ1-1|TRBV6-1
ASSEALRVNTEAF
>TRBJ2-3|TRBV27
ASSSLGTGEGDTQY
>TRBJ1-3|TRBV2
ASSRASSGNTIY
>TRBJ1-4|TRBV6-5
ASSPRAQVDEKLF
>TRBJ1-3|TRBV23-1
ASSQQTKNKEAGNTIY
>TRBJ2-7|TRBV7-9
ASSRQTGYEQY
>TRBJ2-7|TRBV2
ASMGPNYEQY
>TRBJ1-5|TRBV6-6
ASSLAGRDQPQH
>TRBJ2-3|TRBV13
ASSPRRDTDTQY
>TRBJ2-3|TRBV20-1
SAISAGTQY
>TRBJ2-7|TRBV5-1
ASSLDGIPYEQY
>TRBJ1-2|TRBV21-1
ASSKDGKIYGYT
>TRBJ1-2|TRBV2
ASSEASYGYT
>TRBJ1-3|TRBV11-2
ASSLEYGNTIY
>TRBJ1-2|TRBV6-5
ASMSGYGYGYT
>TRBJ1-4|TRBV18
ASSPQGATNEKLF
>TRBJ2-2|TRBV3-1/TRBV3-2
ASSWVGQGTGELF
>TRBJ1-2|TRBV10-3
AISARTGMGYGYT
>TRBJ1-5|TRBV2
ASSELTSNQPQH
>TRBJ2-2|TRBV18
ASSLGQGELF
>TRBJ2-5|TRBV29-1
SVTKGGLAVQETQY
>TRBJ2-1|TRBV5-1
ASSLGGKSGDNEQF
>TRBJ1-1|TRBV3-1/TRBV3-2
ASSQVPTGVTEAF
>TRBJ1-5|TRBV12-3/TRBV12-4
ASSPGGGGPQH
>TRBJ1-5|TRBV7-2
ASSPNRGGGNQPQH
>TRBJ1-1|TRBV6-5
ASSPGGRTEAF
>TRBJ1-2|TRBV7-9
ASNQGAANYGYT
>TRBJ2-2|TRBV9
ASSPGLAGVKTGELF
>TRBJ2-1|TRBV27
ASSSLGLAGYNEQF
>TRBJ2-1|TRBV19
ASSSRAGGLLNEQF
>TRBJ2-5|TRBV29-1
SVGGSGETQY
>TRBJ2-7|TRBV29-1
SVRTGDSYEQY
>TRBJ2-3|TRBV5-1
ASSLLTGVGTDTQY
>TRBJ2-7|TRBV3-1/TRBV3-2
ASSPKGGASYEQY
>TRBJ2-7|TRBV27
ASRGRQGAIYEQY
>TRBJ2-7|TRBV30
AWSGTSGTYEQY
>TRBJ1-1|TRBV3-1/TRBV3-2
ASSQVDWKAF
>TRBJ1-2|TRBV7-2
ASSLRPQAGKDGYT
>TRBJ1-5|TRBV30
AWSVPGTGGKQPQH
>TRBJ2-7|TRBV6-6
ASSYEGHEQY
>TRBJ1-1|TRBV15
ATSRATGSTEAF
>TRBJ1-1|TRBV18
ASSPQGNTEAF
>TRBJ2-1|TRBV4-2
ASSPGVTSPYNEQF
>TRBJ1-2|TRBV20-1
SAALYYGYT
>TRBJ2-1|TRBV7-8
ASSLALVGLAGGNEQF
>TRBJ1-1|TRBV25-1
ASRGRGANTEAF
>TRBJ1-3|TRBV5-1
ASSLFRSSGNTIY